Below, one TCR beta chain is given with its context. Its recognized antigen is unknown. No clone much larger than this one lies a single base away; base qualities are absent. The data belong to a study of shared clonotypes between healthy human individuals (dated by TCRdb to the early 2020s). Study-wide context: Three men and two women, aged 18 to 49 years, made up the cohort. Per donor, leukapheresis produced somewhere between about 0.8 and 9 billion PBMCs. To increase sequencing depth and limit assay-specific biases, different laboratories used diverse techniques to prepare libraries and sequence TCR repertoires. To estimate repertoire size and how much clonotypes are shared between individuals, the study performed deep sequencing of blood TCR repertoires from 4 to 6 healthy adults. For each donor, CD4 naive and CD4 memory were each run on three plates, CD8 naive on two plates, and CD8 memory on one plate.

Donors were healthy HIV-negative adults with no recently reported acute infections or vaccinations. Every donor was a Caucasian adult living in Nashville, Tennessee, USA. CD4+ T cells were enriched through magnetic negative selection, after which naive cells were positively selected on CD45RA and the remaining negative fraction served as the memory subset. Blood was obtained by leukapheresis, after which PBMCs were separated by Ficoll-Histopaque density gradient centrifugation and cryopreserved in liquid nitrogen vapor phase. Analytical flow cytometry was used to check the purity and quantity of each magnetically sorted T cell population. From each sorted fraction, genomic DNA was isolated and quantified by UV absorbance on a Nanodrop 2000c. The research as a whole found: Pairwise subsampling led to the expectation that sequencing depth would affect the degree of clonotype sharing among donors. Rarefaction of sorted-subset datasets indicated incomplete sequencing despite the large sequencing depth. Naive subsets generally had larger estimated clonotype richness than memory subsets. Sampling was limited to blood, and TCR repertoires in tissue likely differ from TCR repertoires in blood. Clonotypes shared by all four sorted-subset donors showed higher generation probabilities than non-shared clonotypes. Sharing across a handful of donors was observed for about 5% of naive CD4, less than 4% of naive CD8, roughly 2.3% of memory CD4, and about 0.4% of memory CD8 clonotypes. Because the study included only a small number of donors, the genetic and exposure-history diversity represented was limited.

The CDR3, from cysteine to phenylalanine, totals 14 residues. The DNA shown is the 42-base CDR3, in frame from base 1. From a lookup of the germline V gene, CDR1 and CDR2 are SGHAT and FQNNGV. Here V drops 1 base and J drops 6 bases, and the junction holds 6 bases not matched to any gene. Using the deep immunoSEQ assay, TCR CDR3 regions were amplified from genomic DNA by multiplex PCR. For each cell subset, the extracted genomic DNA was distributed evenly across all wells of several immunoSEQ 96-well plates, and each plate served as one replicate. Each replicate PCR for sorted subsets received around 210 ng genomic DNA, equal to about 30,000 T cell genomes. The purified libraries were quantified using a Qubit 3.0 fluorometer, sized with a Bioanalyzer 2100, and then quantified again using the KAPA Library Quantification kit. A separate single-read 150-cycle Illumina NextSeq 550 flow cell was used to sequence each immunoSEQ 96-well plate. As for the original processing: Because the immunoSEQ output held only junctional sequences and lacked quality scores, the filtering could not match the filtering applied to full-length reads. Sequences were annotated with PyIR, a Python wrapper for IgBLAST v1.9, using IMGT germline references to assign V/J genes and CDR3. Reads with weak V/J assignments (E-value above 1e-6), missing CDR3, stop codons, out-of-frame junctions, or ambiguous translated residues were removed. A V3J clonotype was defined by an identical inferred V gene, J gene, and CDR3 amino acid sequence. Percentage overlap between repertoires was calculated by dividing the number of shared unique clonotypes by the size of the smaller repertoire. Three approaches were used to assess repertoire richness: RTK rarefaction, the Chao1 estimator, and Recon v2.1 estimates of unobserved clonotypes. Generation probabilities for all TCRbeta clonotypes obtained by the gDNA method from a handful of donors were computed using OLGA. In TCRdb, the immuneACCESS table is reduced to in-frame sequences with V and J assigned. These tables do not hold every clone; where another copy was compared, an unresolved V gene accounts for under half, and the others remain unexplained. That table is the source of V, J and clone size, and D and trimming were worked out from the DNA. The sample table contains more than 2,000,000 clones; only one count was recorded for more than 85% of them. The top ten constitute 0.3% to 0.4% of the sample.

Recombination joined TRBV11-2 with TRBJ2-7; 7 nucleotides in the junction match TRBD1. The sequencing sample was made of naive CD4+ T cells from PBMCs. The cell subset or site label here, explained by the study, means: CD45RA+ positively selected. The TCR was taken from a young man in good health. Some clones in this sample may be carry-over from other donors' samples. The DNA sequence is given as TGTGCCAGCAGCTTAGGTACAGGGGAAGGCGAGCAGTACTTC. This codes for CASSLGTGEGEQYF.